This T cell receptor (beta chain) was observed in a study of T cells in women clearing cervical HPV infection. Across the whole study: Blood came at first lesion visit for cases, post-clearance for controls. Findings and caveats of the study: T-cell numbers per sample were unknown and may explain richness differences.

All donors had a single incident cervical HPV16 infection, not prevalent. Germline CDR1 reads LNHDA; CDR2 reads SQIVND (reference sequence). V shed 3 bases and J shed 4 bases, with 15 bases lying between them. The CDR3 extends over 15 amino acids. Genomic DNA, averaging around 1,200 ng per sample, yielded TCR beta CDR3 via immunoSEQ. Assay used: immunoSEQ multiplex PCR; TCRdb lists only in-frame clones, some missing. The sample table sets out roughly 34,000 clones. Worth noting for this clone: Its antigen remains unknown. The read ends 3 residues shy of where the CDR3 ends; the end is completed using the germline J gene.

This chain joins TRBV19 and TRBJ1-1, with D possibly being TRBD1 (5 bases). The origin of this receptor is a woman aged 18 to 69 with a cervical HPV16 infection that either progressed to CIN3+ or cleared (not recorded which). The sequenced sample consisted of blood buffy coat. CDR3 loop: CASSIYGGIGTEAFF. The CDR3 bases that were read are TGTGCCAGTAGTATTTACGGGGGTATTGGCACTGAA. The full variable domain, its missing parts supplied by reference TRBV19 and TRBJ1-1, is DGGITQSPKYLFRKEGQNVTLSCEQNLNHDAMYWYRQDPGQGLRLIYYSQIVNDFQKGDIAEGYSVSREKKESFPLTVTSAQKNPTAFYLCASSIYGGIGTEAFFGQGTRLTVV.